The 25 T cell receptor beta chains listed next were all sequenced from one sample in a study of cytomegalovirus exposure and HLA in healthy donors. Both 60 Vbeta primers and 13 Jbeta primers went into the PCR. Sequenced by immunoSEQ multiplex PCR; TCRdb stores in-frame clones only, minus some. The sample has more than 90,000 clones; around 74% are singletons. Input material: PBMCs. The receptors stem from a man aged 35 to 55 in good health and CMV-seropositive.

This rearrangement joins TRBV5-1 to TRBJ1-1; TRBD1 aligns across 10 bases. There are 15 residues in the CDR3. Germline CDR1 reads SGHRS; CDR2 reads YFSETQ. V was clipped by 4 bases and J by 3 bases; unmatched bases: 6. Written as DNA, the CDR3 is TGCGCCAGCAGCCCCTCCGGACAGGGGGACACTGAAGCTTTCTTT. It codes for CASSPSGQGDTEAFF.

The J gene is TRBJ2-5, the V gene TRBV21-1; the table assigns TRBD1, which was not confirmed against the DNA. TRBV21-1 is recorded as a pseudogene. The CDR3 is 14 residues long. This chain's CDR3 is CASSKWAIQETQYF. The CDR3 nucleotides are TGTGCCAGCAGCAAATGGGCCATTCAAGAGACCCAGTACTTC.

The chain links TRBV29-1 to TRBJ2-2, with 14 bases aligning to TRBD2. V was clipped by 6 bases and J by 0 bases; unmatched bases: 9. This CDR3 spans 18 amino acids. Germline V CDR1 and CDR2: SQVTM, ANQGSEA. In DNA form, the CDR3 reads TGCAGCGTGAGAATCCGGGGACTAGCGGGGGCGAACACCGGGGAGCTGTTTTTT. This codes for CSVRIRGLAGANTGELFF.

To note about this clone: The sample holds other DNA sequences that translate to the same CDR3. The chain recombines TRBV7-6 with TRBJ1-2; weak D call: TRBD1 (6 bases). Per the germline V gene, CDR1 is SGHVS and CDR2 is FNYEAQ. V lost 5 bases and J 8 bases, leaving 12 bases between the germline ends. This CDR3 comprises 12 residues. The CDR3 DNA reads TGTGCCAGCAGCCCTACAGGGTACGGCTACACCTTC. It encodes CASSPTGYGYTF.

The chain carries TRBV4-3 and TRBJ2-2; D might be TRBD2 (7 bases). Trimming stripped 8 bases from V and 5 bases from J, with 18 bases between. From germline, CDR1 is LGHNA and CDR2 YSLEER. The CDR3 contains 15 residues. CDR3 region: CASAAEGGRTGELFF. CDR3 coding DNA: TGCGCCAGCGCAGCCGAGGGGGGGCGGACCGGGGAGCTGTTTTTT.

The chain employs TRBV9 and TRBJ2-7; D might be TRBD1 (6 bases). V shed 3 bases and J shed 4 bases, with 17 bases lying between them. CDR3 size: 15 residues. Germline CDR1 reads SGDLS; CDR2 reads YYNGEE. This chain's CDR3 is CASSGKSGAQYEQYF. CDR3 sequence (DNA): TGTGCCAGCAGCGGTAAATCAGGGGCTCAATACGAGCAGTACTTC.

The rearrangement uses TRBV7-9 and TRBJ2-4; 7 nucleotides match TRBD2. The germline V gene has CDR1 SEHNR and CDR2 FQNEAQ (reference sequence). The CDR3 spans 12 residues. Written as DNA, the CDR3 is TGTTCCGTGGGGGGGACTGGTAACATTCAGTACTTC. Translated, it gives CSVGGTGNIQYF.

V and J are TRBV28 and TRBJ1-2; D might be TRBD1 (5 bases). The V and J ends lost 8 bases and 3 bases respectively, with 16 bases between them. The germline CDR1 and CDR2 sequences are MDHEN and SYDVKM. This CDR3 is built from 14 residues. The CDR3 spells CASFETTGDYGYTF. The CDR3 bases are TGTGCCAGCTTTGAAACCACGGGGGACTATGGCTACACCTTC.

This chain uses TRBV4-2 with TRBJ2-3; TRBD2 is a possible D gene (6 bases). The germline gives CDR1 LGHNA, CDR2 YNFKEQ. The CDR3 runs 15 residues. Between the trimmed V and J ends, which lost 0 bases and 1 base, there was a span of 8 bases. In DNA form, the CDR3 reads TGTGCCAGCAGCCAAGACCAGCGGGGCACAGATACGCAGTATTTT. Amino acid sequence: CASSQDQRGTDTQYF.

V is TRBV12-2 and J is TRBJ2-3; TRBD2 is the table's D call, not checked against the DNA. TRBV12-2 is a recognized pseudogene. This CDR3 is built from 17 residues. In nucleotides, the CDR3 is TGTGCAAGTCGCCCCGGGACTAGCGGGAGGGTCACAGATACGCAGTATTTT. Translated, it gives CASRPGTSGRVTDTQYF.

The chain carries TRBV5-1 and TRBJ2-3; D might be TRBD2 (5 bases). Germline V gene sequence: CDR1 SGHRS, CDR2 YFSETQ. The ends were cut back, 4 bases at V and 0 bases at J, with 18 bases in the middle. The CDR3 runs to 17 residues. CDR3 in DNA: TGCGCCAGCAGCACCTCCCCCTTGGAGCGGAGCACAGATACGCAGTATTTT. This sequence encodes CASSTSPLERSTDTQYF.

The chain employs TRBV5-1 and TRBJ2-1; TRBD2 matches 8 bases. CDR3 size: 16 residues. The germline V gene encodes CDR1 SGHRS and CDR2 YFSETQ. After removal of 4 bases from V and 5 bases from J, the junction contained 11 bases not matched to a gene. CDR3 residues: CASSPGGGAVHNEQFF. The CDR3 DNA reads TGCGCCAGCAGCCCGGGGGGGGGCGCAGTGCACAATGAGCAGTTCTTC.

This chain connects TRBV2 to TRBJ2-7, with D tentatively TRBD1 (7 bases). CDR1 SNHLY and CDR2 FYNNEI come from the germline V gene. V shed 10 bases and J shed 1 base, with 14 bases lying between them. The CDR3 is made up of 13 amino acids. CDR3 DNA sequence: TGTGCCACCCAACAGGGGAGGTCCTACGAGCAGTACTTC. The encoded protein is CATQQGRSYEQYF.

There are a few counts of this clone. J is TRBJ1-2 and V is TRBV4-1, with TRBD1 identical over 7 bases. The trim removed 0 bases at V and 6 bases at J, leaving 7 bases unmatched. Germline V gene data show CDR1 as MGHRA and CDR2 as YSYEKL. This CDR3 comprises 15 residues. The DNA of the CDR3 is TGCGCCAGCAGCCAAGATCTGAGGGGGCGCGATGGCTACACCTTC. It codes for CASSQDLRGRDGYTF.

This chain links TRBV19 with TRBJ2-7, with a possible D match to TRBD2 (6 bases). Germline CDR1 reads LNHDA; CDR2 reads SQIVND (reference sequence). Trimming took 0 bases from V and 3 from J, leaving 9 bases between them. The CDR3 loop spans 14 amino acids. The CDR3 DNA is TGTGCCAGTAGTATAGACGGGAGCCTCTACGAGCAGTACTTC. Translated: CASSIDGSLYEQYF.

The gene calls are TRBV4-1 and TRBJ1-5, with D unresolved. The germline V and J ends were trimmed by 0 bases and 3 bases, with 12 bases remaining between them. The germline V gene has CDR1 MGHRA and CDR2 YSYEKL. The CDR3 has 16 residues. CDR3 in amino acids: CASSQEVGRVNQPQHF. The CDR3 DNA sequence: TGCGCCAGCAGCCAAGAAGTGGGGAGGGTCAATCAGCCCCAGCATTTT.

In this sample, this clone turned up once. The chain employs TRBV9 and TRBJ2-7; TRBD1 agrees at 7 bases. The V gene end was trimmed by 4 bases and the J gene end by 4 bases; junction bases not matched to a gene: 8. The CDR3 is 14 amino acids. The V gene's germline CDR1 is SGDLS and CDR2 YYNGEE. The CDR3 nucleotides are TGTGCCAGCAGCCGTTATTCGGGACAGTACGAGCAGTACTTC. Translating it yields CASSRYSGQYEQYF.

The V call is TRBV2, the J call TRBJ2-1, with 13 bases matching TRBD2. Germline V gene lookup returns CDR1 SNHLY and CDR2 FYNNEI. Germline trimming cut 6 bases from V and 5 bases from J; bases unmatched to any gene: 16. The CDR3 loop spans 19 amino acids. CDR3 region: CASSELLLAGGPSDNEQFF. The CDR3, as DNA: TGTGCCAGCAGCGAACTCTTACTAGCGGGAGGGCCCTCTGACAATGAGCAGTTCTTC.

The V gene is TRBV5-1, the J gene TRBJ2-2; TRBD2 might be the D (6 bases). CDR3 length: 15 amino acids. Trimming removed 2 bases from V and 1 base from J, with 9 bases in between. Germline V gene lookup returns CDR1 SGHRS and CDR2 YFSETQ. CDR3 amino acids: CASSFGGGNTGELFF. For the CDR3, the DNA is TGCGCCAGCAGCTTCGGGGGAGGGAACACCGGGGAGCTGTTTTTT.

V usage is TRBV5-1 and J usage is TRBJ2-1; 10 nucleotides align to TRBD2. Germline values: CDR1 SGHRS, CDR2 YFSETQ. This CDR3 spans 14 amino acids. V lost 0 bases to trimming and J lost 8 bases; unmatched junction nucleotides: 2. The CDR3 DNA is TGCGCCAGCAGCTTGGCCCTAGCGGGAGATGAGCAGTTCTTC. It is translated as CASSLALAGDEQFF.

This clone was seen a few times. CDR3 coding DNA: TGTGCCAGCAGCTTACGGGGGGCCCAGCCCCAGCATTTT. It encodes CASSLRGAQPQHF. This rearrangement joins TRBV7-2 to TRBJ1-5, with TRBD1 as a possible D gene (6 bases). Trimming stripped 2 bases from V and 7 bases from J, with 9 bases between. The germline CDR1 and CDR2 sequences are SGHTA and FQGNSA. CDR3 length equals 13 residues.

A few counts support this clone. The chain has TRBV29-1 and TRBJ1-2; 10 positions match TRBD1. CDR1 and CDR2 (germline): SQVTM, ANQGSEA. The CDR3 consists of 13 residues. The ends lost 4 bases at V and 6 bases at J; junction bases unmatched: 5. The CDR3 nucleotides are TGCAGCGTTGTGGGACAGGGGACGGATGGCTACACCTTC. It is translated as CSVVGQGTDGYTF.

The rearrangement joins TRBV10-2 to TRBJ2-7; 7 positions agree with TRBD2. V lost 3 bases to trimming and J lost 4 bases; unmatched junction nucleotides: 6. Germline CDR1 is WSHSY and CDR2 is SAAADI. The CDR3 is 14 residues long. CDR3: CASSDGGSGYEQYF. CDR3 sequence (DNA): TGCGCCAGCAGTGATGGCGGGAGCGGTTACGAGCAGTACTTC.

The chain joins TRBV7-9 to TRBJ1-1; TRBD1 agrees at 8 bases. Germline values: CDR1 SEHNR, CDR2 FQNEAQ (reference sequence). The V and J ends lost 5 bases and 1 base, in that order; junction bases with no gene match: 9. The CDR3 has 16 residues. CDR3 amino acids: CASSMDRVVRNTEAFF. CDR3 nucleotide sequence: TGTGCCAGCAGCATGGACAGGGTAGTTCGGAACACTGAAGCTTTCTTT.

In its sample, this clone was seen once. V and J are TRBV5-4 and TRBJ1-6; possibly TRBD1 for D (5 bases). The CDR3 spans 16 residues. Looked up from germline, CDR1 is SGHNT and CDR2 is YYREEE (reference sequence). The V gene lost 4 bases and the J gene lost 7 bases, with 18 bases spanning the gap. The CDR3 reads CASSAGFGAGNSPLHF. The CDR3 DNA reads as TGTGCCAGCAGCGCCGGGTTTGGGGCGGGAAATTCACCCCTCCACTTT.